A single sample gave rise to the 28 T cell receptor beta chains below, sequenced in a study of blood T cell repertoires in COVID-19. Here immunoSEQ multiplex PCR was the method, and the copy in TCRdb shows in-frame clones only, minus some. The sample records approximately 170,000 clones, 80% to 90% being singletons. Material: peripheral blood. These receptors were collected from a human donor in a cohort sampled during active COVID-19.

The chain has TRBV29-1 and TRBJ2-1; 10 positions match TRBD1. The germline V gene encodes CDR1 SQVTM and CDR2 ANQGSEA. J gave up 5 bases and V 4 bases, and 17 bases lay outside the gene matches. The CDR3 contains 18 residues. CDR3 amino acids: CSVVRWDRGNLNNNEQFF. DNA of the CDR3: TGCAGCGTTGTTCGATGGGACAGGGGTAACCTTAACAACAATGAGCAGTTCTTC.

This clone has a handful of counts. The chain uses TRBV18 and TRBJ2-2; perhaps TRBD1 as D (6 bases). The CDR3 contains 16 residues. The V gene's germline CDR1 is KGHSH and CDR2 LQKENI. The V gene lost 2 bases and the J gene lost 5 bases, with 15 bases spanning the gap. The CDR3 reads CASSPGGHLQTGELFF. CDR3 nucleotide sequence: TGTGCCAGCTCACCAGGGGGACACCTACAAACCGGGGAGCTGTTTTTT.

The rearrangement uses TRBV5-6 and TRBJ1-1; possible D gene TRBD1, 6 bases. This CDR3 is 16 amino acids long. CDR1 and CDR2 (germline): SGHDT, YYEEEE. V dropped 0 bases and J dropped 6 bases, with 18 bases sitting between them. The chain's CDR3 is CASSLGFTGKRAEAFF. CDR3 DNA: TGTGCCAGCAGCTTGGGGTTCACAGGGAAGAGGGCTGAAGCTTTCTTT. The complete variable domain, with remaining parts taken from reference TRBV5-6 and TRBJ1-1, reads DAGVTQSPTHLIKTRGQQVTLRCSPKSGHDTVSWYQQALGQGPQFIFQYYEEEERQRGNFPDRFSGHQFPNYSSELNVNALLLGDSALYLCASSLGFTGKRAEAFFGQGTRLTVV.

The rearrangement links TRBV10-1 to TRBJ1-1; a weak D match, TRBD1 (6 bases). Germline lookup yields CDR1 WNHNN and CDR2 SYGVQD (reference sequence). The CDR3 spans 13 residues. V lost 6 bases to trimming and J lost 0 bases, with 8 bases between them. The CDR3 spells CASRGDMNTEAFF. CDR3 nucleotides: TGCGCCAGCAGAGGGGACATGAACACTGAAGCTTTCTTT.

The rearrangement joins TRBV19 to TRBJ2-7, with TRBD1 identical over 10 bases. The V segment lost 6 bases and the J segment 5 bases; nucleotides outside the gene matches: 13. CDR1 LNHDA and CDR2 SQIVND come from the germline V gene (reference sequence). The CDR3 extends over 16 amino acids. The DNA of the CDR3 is TGTGCCAGTAGGGACCGTCCCGGGACAGGGGTCAACGAGCAGTACTTC. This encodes CASRDRPGTGVNEQYF.

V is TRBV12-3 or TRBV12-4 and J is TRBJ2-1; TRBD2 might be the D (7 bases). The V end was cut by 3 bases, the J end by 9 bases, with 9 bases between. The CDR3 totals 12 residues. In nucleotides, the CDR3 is TGTGCCAGCAGTTTCGCGGGGGCTGAGCAGTTCTTC. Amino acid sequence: CASSFAGAEQFF.

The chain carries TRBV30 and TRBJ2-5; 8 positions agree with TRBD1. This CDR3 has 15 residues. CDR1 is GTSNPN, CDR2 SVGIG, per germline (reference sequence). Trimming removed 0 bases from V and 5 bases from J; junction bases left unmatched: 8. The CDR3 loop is CAWSVLAGGLETQYF. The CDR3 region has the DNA TGTGCCTGGAGTGTACTGGCAGGGGGCCTGGAGACCCAGTACTTC.

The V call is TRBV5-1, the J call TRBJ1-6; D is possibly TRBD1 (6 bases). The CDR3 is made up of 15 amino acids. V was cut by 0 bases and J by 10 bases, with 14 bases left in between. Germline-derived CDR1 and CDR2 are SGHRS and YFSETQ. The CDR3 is CASSLASGVISPLHF. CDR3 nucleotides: TGCGCCAGCAGCTTGGCCTCAGGGGTAATATCACCCCTCCACTTT.

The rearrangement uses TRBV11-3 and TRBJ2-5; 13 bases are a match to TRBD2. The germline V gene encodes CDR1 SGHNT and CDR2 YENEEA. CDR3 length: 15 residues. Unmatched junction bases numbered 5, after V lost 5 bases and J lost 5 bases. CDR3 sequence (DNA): TGTGCCAGCAGCGCAGGGACTAGCGGGACGGAGACCCAGTACTTC. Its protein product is CASSAGTSGTETQYF.

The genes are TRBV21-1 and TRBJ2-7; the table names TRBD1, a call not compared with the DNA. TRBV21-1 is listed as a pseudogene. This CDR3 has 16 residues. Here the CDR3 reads CASSKEGNRGCYEQYF. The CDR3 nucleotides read TGTGCCAGCAGCAAAGAGGGGAACAGGGGTTGCTACGAGCAGTACTTC.

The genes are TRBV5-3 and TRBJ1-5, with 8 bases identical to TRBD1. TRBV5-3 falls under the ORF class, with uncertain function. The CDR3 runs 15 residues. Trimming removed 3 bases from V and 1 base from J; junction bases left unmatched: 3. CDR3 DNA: TGTGCCAGAAGCTGGACAGGGTGCAGCAATCAGCCCCAGCATTTT. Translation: CARSWTGCSNQPQHF.

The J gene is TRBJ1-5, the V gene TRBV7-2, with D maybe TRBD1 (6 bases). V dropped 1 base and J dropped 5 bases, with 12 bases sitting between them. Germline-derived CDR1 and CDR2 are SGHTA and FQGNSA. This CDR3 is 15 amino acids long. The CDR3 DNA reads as TGTGCCAGCAGCTTAGGAATCGGGGGGCATCAGCCCCAGCATTTT. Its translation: CASSLGIGGHQPQHF.

The CDR3 nucleotides read TGCGCCAGCAGCCAAGATTACAGGACCTCGACCCCCTCCTACAATGAGCAGTTCTTC. Translated, it gives CASSQDYRTSTPSYNEQFF. The chain uses TRBV4-3 and TRBJ2-1, with D possibly TRBD1 on 5 matching bases. Deletions cut 0 bases from V and 0 bases from J, with 18 bases between. Germline CDR1 and CDR2: LGHNA and YSLEER. This CDR3 spans 19 amino acids.

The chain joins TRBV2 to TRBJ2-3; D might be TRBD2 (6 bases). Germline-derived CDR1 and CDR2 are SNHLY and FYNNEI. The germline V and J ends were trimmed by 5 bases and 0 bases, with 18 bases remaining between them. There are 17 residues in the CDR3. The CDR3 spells CASSLGLNPLSTDTQYF. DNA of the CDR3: TGTGCCAGCAGTCTAGGACTAAACCCGCTGAGCACAGATACGCAGTATTTT.

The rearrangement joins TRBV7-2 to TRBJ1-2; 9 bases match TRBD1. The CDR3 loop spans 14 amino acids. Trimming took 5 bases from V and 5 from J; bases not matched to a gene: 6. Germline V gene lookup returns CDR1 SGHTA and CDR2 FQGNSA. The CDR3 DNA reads TGTGCCAGCAGCCGCGGGGGGACAGGGTATGGCTACACCTTC. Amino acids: CASSRGGTGYGYTF.

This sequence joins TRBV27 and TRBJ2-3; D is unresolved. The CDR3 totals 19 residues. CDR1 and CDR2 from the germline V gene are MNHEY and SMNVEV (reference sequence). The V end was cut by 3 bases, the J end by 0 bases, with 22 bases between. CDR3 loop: CASSLGGHISYTSTDTQYF. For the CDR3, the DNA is TGTGCCAGCAGTTTGGGTGGGCATATATCGTACACTAGCACAGATACGCAGTATTTT.

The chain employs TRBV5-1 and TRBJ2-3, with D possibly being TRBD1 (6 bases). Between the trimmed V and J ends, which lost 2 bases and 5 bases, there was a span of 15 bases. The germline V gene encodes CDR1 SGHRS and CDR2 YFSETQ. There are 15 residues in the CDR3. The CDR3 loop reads CASSLGRGVEDTQYF. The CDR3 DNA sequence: TGCGCCAGCAGCTTAGGCAGGGGAGTGGAAGATACGCAGTATTTT.

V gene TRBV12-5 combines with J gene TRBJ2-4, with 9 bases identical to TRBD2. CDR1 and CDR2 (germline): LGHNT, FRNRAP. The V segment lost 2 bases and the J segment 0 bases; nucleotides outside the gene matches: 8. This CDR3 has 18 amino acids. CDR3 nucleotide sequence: TGTGCTAGTGGTTTGAGGCCTAGCGGGGAACTAGCCAAAAACATTCAGTACTTC. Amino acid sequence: CASGLRPSGELAKNIQYF.

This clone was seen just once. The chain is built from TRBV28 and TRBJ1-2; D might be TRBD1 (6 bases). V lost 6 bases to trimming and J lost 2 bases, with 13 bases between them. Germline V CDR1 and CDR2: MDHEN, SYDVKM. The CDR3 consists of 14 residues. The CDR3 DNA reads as TGTGCCAGCAGGATTAACACAGGGAACTATGGCTACACCTTC. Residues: CASRINTGNYGYTF.

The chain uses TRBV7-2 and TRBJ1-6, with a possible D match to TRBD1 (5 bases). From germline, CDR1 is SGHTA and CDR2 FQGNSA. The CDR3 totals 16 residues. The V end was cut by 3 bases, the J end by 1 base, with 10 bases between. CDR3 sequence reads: CASSFGGKSYNSPLHF. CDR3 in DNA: TGTGCCAGCAGCTTTGGGGGGAAATCCTATAATTCACCCCTCCACTTT.

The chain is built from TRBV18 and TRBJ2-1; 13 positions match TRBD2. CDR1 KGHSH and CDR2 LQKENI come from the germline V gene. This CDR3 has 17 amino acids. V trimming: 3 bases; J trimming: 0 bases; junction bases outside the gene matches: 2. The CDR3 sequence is CASSPWTSGSSYNEQFF. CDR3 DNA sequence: TGTGCCAGCTCACCTTGGACTAGCGGGAGCTCCTACAATGAGCAGTTCTTC.

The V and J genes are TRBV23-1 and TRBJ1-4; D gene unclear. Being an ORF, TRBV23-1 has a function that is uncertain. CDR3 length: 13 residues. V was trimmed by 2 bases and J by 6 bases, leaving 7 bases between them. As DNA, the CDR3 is TGCGCCAGCAGTCAAGCGGGGTATGAAAAACTGTTTTTT. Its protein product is CASSQAGYEKLFF.

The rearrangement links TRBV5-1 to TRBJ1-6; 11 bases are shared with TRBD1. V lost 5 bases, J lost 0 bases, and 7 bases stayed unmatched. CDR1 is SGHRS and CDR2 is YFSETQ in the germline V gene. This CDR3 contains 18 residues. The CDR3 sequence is CASRPGQGGPSYNSPLHF. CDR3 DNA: TGCGCCAGCAGACCGGGACAGGGGGGTCCCTCCTATAATTCACCCCTCCACTTT.

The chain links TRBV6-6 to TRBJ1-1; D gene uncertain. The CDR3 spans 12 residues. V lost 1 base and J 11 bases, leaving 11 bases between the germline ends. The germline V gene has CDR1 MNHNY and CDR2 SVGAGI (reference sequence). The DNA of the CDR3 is TGTGCCAGCAGTTACTTAGAAACCGGGGCTTTCTTT. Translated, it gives CASSYLETGAFF.

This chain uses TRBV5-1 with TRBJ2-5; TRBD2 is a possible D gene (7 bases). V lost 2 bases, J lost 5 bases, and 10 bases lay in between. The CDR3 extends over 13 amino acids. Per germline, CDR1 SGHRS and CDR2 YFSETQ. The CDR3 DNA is TGCGCCAGCAGCTTCAAGGGGGGGGAGACCCAGTACTTC. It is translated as CASSFKGGETQYF.

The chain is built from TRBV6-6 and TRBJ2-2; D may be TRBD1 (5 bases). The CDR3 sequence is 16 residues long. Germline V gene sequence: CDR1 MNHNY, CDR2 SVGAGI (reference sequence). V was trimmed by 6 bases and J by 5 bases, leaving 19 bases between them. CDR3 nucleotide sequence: TGTGCCAGCAGGTCTCGTGGGGCTTTAGGAACCGGGGAGCTGTTTTTT. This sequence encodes CASRSRGALGTGELFF.

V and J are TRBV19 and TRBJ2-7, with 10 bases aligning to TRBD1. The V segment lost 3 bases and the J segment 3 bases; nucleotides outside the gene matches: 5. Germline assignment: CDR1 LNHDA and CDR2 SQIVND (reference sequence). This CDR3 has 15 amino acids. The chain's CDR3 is CASSMAGQGFYEQYF. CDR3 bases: TGTGCCAGTAGTATGGCGGGACAGGGGTTCTACGAGCAGTACTTC.

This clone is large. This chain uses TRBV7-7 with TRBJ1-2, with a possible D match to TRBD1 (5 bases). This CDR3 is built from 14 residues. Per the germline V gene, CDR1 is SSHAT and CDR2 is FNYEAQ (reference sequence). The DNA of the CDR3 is TGTGCTATCCGACAAGACAGTGCGGTTTATGGCTACACCTTC. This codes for CAIRQDSAVYGYTF. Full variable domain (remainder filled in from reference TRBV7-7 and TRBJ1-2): GAGVSQSPRYKVTKRGQDVTLRCDPISSHATLYWYQQALGQGPEFLTYFNYEAQPDKSGLPSDRFSAERPEGSISTLTIQRTEQRDSAMYRCAIRQDSAVYGYTFGSGTRLTVV.